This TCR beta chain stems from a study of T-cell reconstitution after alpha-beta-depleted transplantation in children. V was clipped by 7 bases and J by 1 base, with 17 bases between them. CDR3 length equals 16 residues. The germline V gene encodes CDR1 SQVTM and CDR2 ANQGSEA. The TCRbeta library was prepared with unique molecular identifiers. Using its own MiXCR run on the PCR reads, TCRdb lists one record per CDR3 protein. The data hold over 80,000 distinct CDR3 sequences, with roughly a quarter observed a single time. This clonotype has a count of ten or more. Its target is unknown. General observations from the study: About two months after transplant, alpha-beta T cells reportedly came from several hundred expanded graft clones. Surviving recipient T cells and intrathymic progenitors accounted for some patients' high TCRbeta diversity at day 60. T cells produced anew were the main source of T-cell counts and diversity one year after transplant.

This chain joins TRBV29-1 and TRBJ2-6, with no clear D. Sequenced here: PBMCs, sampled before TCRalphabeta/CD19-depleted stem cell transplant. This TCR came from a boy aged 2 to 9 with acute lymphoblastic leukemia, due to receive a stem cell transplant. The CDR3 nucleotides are TGCAGCGCCTGGGCCCTGACGAATTCTGGGGCCAACGTCCTGACTTTC. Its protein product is CSAWALTNSGANVLTF.